The following is a TCR beta chain sequence with its context. Using unique molecular identifiers, the investigators prepared the TCRbeta library. TCRdb re-analysed the PCR reads in MiXCR, keeping a single row per CDR3 protein. The repertoire holds 200,000 to 300,000 distinct CDR3 sequences, with 9.5% to 15% as singletons. The CDR3 length is 16 residues. Trimming cost V 1 base and J 8 bases, with 17 bases left between them. These data are taken from a study of T-cell reconstitution after alpha-beta-depleted transplantation in children. Sample: PBMCs from the stem cell graft donor, taken from the stem cell graft. The clonotype originates from a human donor who donated a stem cell graft to a child with acute lymphoblastic leukemia. The V and J genes are TRBV12-3 or TRBV12-4 and TRBJ1-4; weak D call: TRBD1 (5 bases). DNA of the CDR3: TGTGCCAGCAGTTTAGTATTCGCGGGGGTCGGGGAAAAACTGTTTTTT. It encodes CASSLVFAGVGEKLFF.